This TCR beta chain was retrieved from a study of cytomegalovirus exposure and HLA in healthy donors. V lost 4 bases to trimming and J lost 3 bases, with 7 bases between them. This CDR3 region has 11 residues. CDR1 and CDR2 from the germline V gene are GTSNPN and SVGIG (reference sequence). The donors were in the roughly 120-subject validation cohort, distinct from the approximately 730-subject first cohort. Sequenced by immunoSEQ multiplex PCR; TCRdb stores in-frame clones only, minus some. Among 260,000 or so clones listed, about 90% were seen once. Material: PBMCs. The V gene is TRBV30, the J gene TRBJ2-7; possibly TRBD1 for D (5 bases). The clonotype was recovered from a young woman in good health and CMV-seronegative. The CDR3 DNA follows: TGTGCCTGGATAGACAGCTACGAGCAGTACTTC. Its protein product is CAWIDSYEQYF.